Following are 22 T cell receptor beta chains from one sample sequenced in a study of T cells after posttransplantation cyclophosphamide. Assay used: immunoSEQ multiplex PCR; TCRdb lists only in-frame clones, some missing. This sample has 25,000 to 35,000 clones and no singletons, with under 5.5% in the ten largest. Sequences were obtained from PBMCs. The receptors shown here come from a woman in her twenties or thirties in good health and a related stem cell transplant donor.

There are a few counts of this clone. The CDR3 loop is CASSPRPVATIYF. DNA of the CDR3: TGTGCCAGCAGTCCCCGCCCTGTGGCCACCATATATTTT. The chain recombines TRBV27 with TRBJ1-3; D is unclear. Germline assignment: CDR1 MNHEY and CDR2 SMNVEV (reference sequence). The CDR3 extends over 13 amino acids. The V gene lost 5 bases and the J gene lost 9 bases, with 14 bases spanning the gap.

This clone was counted between two and nine times. The chain carries TRBV6-1 and TRBJ1-6; D may be TRBD1 (6 bases). The CDR3 loop spans 16 amino acids. Germline CDR1 MNHNS, CDR2 SASEGT. Trimming took 3 bases from V and 3 from J, leaving 12 bases between them. CDR3 DNA sequence: TGTGCCAGCAGTGAGGCGAGGGGGATCTATAATTCACCCCTCCACTTT. Amino acids: CASSEARGIYNSPLHF.

This clone turned up a few times. The chain is built from TRBV12-3 or TRBV12-4 and TRBJ1-4, with 9 bases matching TRBD1. CDR3 length: 14 amino acids. V dropped 1 base and J dropped 7; count of bases not matched to a gene: 1. In DNA form, the CDR3 reads TGTGCCAGCAGTTTAGGGACAGGGGCTGAAAAACTGTTTTTT. It codes for CASSLGTGAEKLFF.

This clone was seen many times. The CDR3 protein is CAIPWETVSNQPQHF. The DNA for the CDR3 is TGTGCCATCCCTTGGGAGACAGTCAGCAATCAGCCCCAGCATTTT. J is TRBJ1-5 and V is TRBV27, with D possibly matching TRBD1 (5 bases). Germline V gene lookup returns CDR1 MNHEY and CDR2 SMNVEV (reference sequence). The germline V and J ends were trimmed by 10 bases and 1 base, with 17 bases remaining between them. The CDR3 length is 15 residues.

This clone was detected a few times. The V gene is TRBV7-6, the J gene TRBJ2-5; D uncertain. The germline CDR1 and CDR2 sequences are SGHVS and FNYEAQ. Trimming removed 5 bases from V and 2 bases from J, with 12 bases in between. The CDR3 runs to 14 residues. The CDR3 DNA follows: TGTGCCAGCAGCCCCTCGGAACAGCAAGAGACCCAGTACTTC. Residues: CASSPSEQQETQYF.

V and J are TRBV5-1 and TRBJ2-5, with 8 bases matching TRBD1. The V and J ends lost 4 bases and 1 base, in that order; junction bases with no gene match: 6. This CDR3 is 15 amino acids long. Germline loops: CDR1 SGHRS, CDR2 YFSETQ. This CDR3 is CASSPDRVGQETQYF. CDR3 nucleotide sequence: TGCGCCAGCAGCCCGGACAGGGTTGGCCAAGAGACCCAGTACTTC.

This clone was found many times. The V gene is TRBV29-1, the J gene TRBJ1-4, with TRBD1 identical over 9 bases. CDR1 and CDR2 (germline): SQVTM, ANQGSEA. The CDR3 is 14 amino acids. The V gene end was trimmed by 5 bases and the J gene end by 5 bases; junction bases not matched to a gene: 6. The CDR3, as DNA: TGCAGCGTTACACAGGGGGCCCTAAATGAAAAACTGTTTTTT. Protein sequence: CSVTQGALNEKLFF.

There are many counts of this clone. The chain carries TRBV12-3 or TRBV12-4 and TRBJ1-2; 9 bases match TRBD1. The CDR3 length is 13 residues. Trimming cost V 6 bases and J 7 bases; bases outside gene matches: 6. The CDR3 DNA sequence: TGTGCCAGCAGCACCGGGACAGGGACTGGCTACACCTTC. Its translation is CASSTGTGTGYTF.

In its sample, this clone is medium-sized. This chain joins TRBV27 and TRBJ2-7; 9 nucleotides line up with TRBD1. The CDR3 sequence is 17 residues long. CDR1 is MNHEY and CDR2 is SMNVEV in the germline V gene (reference sequence). Trimming cost V 5 bases and J 4 bases; bases outside gene matches: 15. CDR3 sequence reads: CASSPYPRDRAEYEQYF. CDR3 bases: TGTGCCAGCAGTCCATACCCCCGGGACAGGGCGGAATACGAGCAGTACTTC.

This clone was counted between two and nine times. The V and J genes are TRBV15 and TRBJ2-3; 7 nucleotides line up with TRBD2. The CDR3 extends over 18 amino acids. The V and J ends lost 3 bases and 1 base, in that order; junction bases with no gene match: 13. CDR1 and CDR2 from the germline V gene are LNHNV and YYDKDF (reference sequence). The CDR3, as DNA: TGTGCCACCAGCAGGACAAATCGGGCGGGGGAAGGCACAGATACGCAGTATTTT. Protein: CATSRTNRAGEGTDTQYF.

This clone was seen ten or more times. The chain is built from TRBV7-9 and TRBJ2-2; 7 bases agree with TRBD1. The CDR3 covers 16 residues. CDR1 is SEHNR and CDR2 is FQNEAQ in the germline V gene (reference sequence). V dropped 4 bases and J dropped 0; count of bases not matched to a gene: 5. The CDR3 nucleotides read TGTGCCAGCAGCTCGACAGACAGGGCGAACACCGGGGAGCTGTTTTTT. This gives the protein CASSSTDRANTGELFF.

At least ten counts were recorded for this clone. This chain uses TRBV28 with TRBJ1-1, with 8 bases matching TRBD1. The CDR3 loop spans 15 amino acids. Germline CDR1 reads MDHEN; CDR2 reads SYDVKM. V gave up 4 bases and J gave up 8 bases; unmatched junction bases: 12. The CDR3 protein is CASSSNPRGRPEAFF. CDR3 sequence (DNA): TGTGCCAGCAGTTCAAACCCCAGGGGGCGACCAGAAGCTTTCTTT.

This clone was recorded many times. The chain has TRBV18 and TRBJ2-4; TRBD1 matches at 8 bases. The CDR3 sequence is 19 residues long. Germline loops: CDR1 KGHSH, CDR2 LQKENI. Trimming removed 3 bases from V and 0 bases from J; junction bases left unmatched: 13. CDR3 amino acids: CASSPATGGYGRAKNIQYF. The CDR3 DNA reads as TGTGCCAGCTCACCGGCCACAGGGGGTTATGGGAGAGCCAAAAACATTCAGTACTTC.

A few counts support this clone. The chain joins TRBV6-5 to TRBJ2-3, with TRBD1 matching 7 bases. CDR3 length: 14 amino acids. V dropped 3 bases and J dropped 4; count of bases not matched to a gene: 4. In germline, CDR1 is MNHEY, CDR2 SVGAGI. CDR3 DNA: TGTGCCAGCAGTTATGGGACAGCCTCAGATACGCAGTATTTT. It specifies CASSYGTASDTQYF.

This clone was detected ten times or more. The chain links TRBV19 to TRBJ1-2; 7 bases are shared with TRBD1. Germline V gene lookup returns CDR1 LNHDA and CDR2 SQIVND (reference sequence). CDR3 length: 14 amino acids. Trimming at V came to 5 bases and at J to 4 bases, leaving 7 bases not matched to a gene. The CDR3 region has the DNA TGTGCCAGTAGTCTTCAGGGGGAAGGCTATGGCTACACCTTC. It codes for CASSLQGEGYGYTF.

V gene TRBV29-1 combines with J gene TRBJ2-7; perhaps TRBD1 as D (6 bases). The CDR3 length is 12 residues. The V end was cut by 7 bases, the J end by 1 base, with 11 bases between. Germline V lookup: CDR1 SQVTM, CDR2 ANQGSEA. The CDR3 DNA reads TGCAGCGCCCCCACAGGGTCCTACGAGCAGTACTTC. It yields the protein CSAPTGSYEQYF.

This clone was picked up many times. The V gene is TRBV7-2, the J gene TRBJ1-6, with TRBD1 matching 7 bases. CDR3 length equals 13 residues. The germline CDR1 and CDR2 sequences are SGHTA and FQGNSA. The V and J ends lost 5 bases and 10 bases, in that order; junction bases with no gene match: 5. The CDR3 nucleotides read TGTGCCAGCAGCCGACAGGGTCGGTCACCCCTCCACTTT. Translated: CASSRQGRSPLHF. The full variable domain, in which reference TRBV7-2 and TRBJ1-6 provide the parts outside the CDR3, is GAGVSQSPSNKVTEKGKDVELRCDPISGHTALYWYRQSLGQGLEFLIYFQGNSAPDKSGLPSDRFSAERTGGSVSTLTIQRTQQEDSAVYLCASSRQGRSPLHFGNGTRLTVT.

V and J are TRBV30 and TRBJ2-3, with a weak D call TRBD2 (7 bases). The CDR3 totals 15 residues. The V end was cut by 3 bases, the J end by 1 base, with 14 bases between. Germline V gives CDR1 GTSNPN, CDR2 SVGIG (reference sequence). CDR3 DNA sequence: TGTGCCTGGAGGGGAGGGACAATTCGCACAGATACGCAGTATTTT. Translation: CAWRGGTIRTDTQYF.

This clone was seen at least ten times. CDR3 coding DNA: TGTGCCAGCTCACCAGACAGGATGAACACTGAAGCTTTCTTT. Protein: CASSPDRMNTEAFF. The rearrangement links TRBV18 to TRBJ1-1; D is perhaps TRBD1 (6 bases). Looked up from germline, CDR1 is KGHSH and CDR2 is LQKENI. The CDR3 has 14 amino acids. Between the trimmed V and J ends, which lost 2 bases and 0 bases, there was a span of 7 bases.

The table lists this clone with many counts. The rearrangement joins TRBV5-6 to TRBJ1-6, with unresolved D. The CDR3 has 12 amino acids. The V gene lost 2 bases and the J gene lost 9 bases, with 6 bases spanning the gap. The germline V gene has CDR1 SGHDT and CDR2 YYEEEE. CDR3 nucleotide sequence: TGTGCCAGCAGCTTCGAGGGTTCACCCCTCCACTTT. It is translated as CASSFEGSPLHF.

This clone was recorded at least ten times. J is TRBJ1-5 and V is TRBV6-6; D is possibly TRBD1 (6 bases). The germline V gene encodes CDR1 MNHNY and CDR2 SVGAGI (reference sequence). This CDR3 is built from 14 residues. V was trimmed by 5 bases and J by 1 base, leaving 9 bases between them. The CDR3 is CASSARGSNQPQHF. CDR3 coding DNA: TGTGCCAGCAGTGCGAGGGGGAGCAATCAGCCCCAGCATTTT.

This clone was counted at least ten times. This chain links TRBV12-3 or TRBV12-4 with TRBJ1-1, with a weak D call TRBD1 (6 bases). This CDR3 has 16 residues. The V end was cut by 5 bases, the J end by 0 bases, with 16 bases between. The CDR3: CASSRDTWDMNTEAFF. CDR3 in DNA: TGTGCCAGCAGTAGGGACACCTGGGACATGAACACTGAAGCTTTCTTT.